The following is a T cell receptor beta chain sequence with its context. Its matching antigen is unknown. TCRdb processed the 5' RACE reads anew with MiXCR; each CDR3 protein has one entry. This sample has about 790,000 distinct CDR3 sequences; 15% to 20% occur once, and the top ten carry less than 15%. The record originates from a study of identical twins. Study-level results: Modelling approaches yielded underestimates of out-of-frame TCR alpha sharing between monozygotic twins. Diverse VJ usage suggested most zero-insertion clonotypes were not invariant T cells.

Losses at the gene ends were 3 bases for V and 4 bases for J; bases not matched to a gene: 8. The CDR3 runs 15 residues. This sample was also put to use in a study of T cells expressing NK-cell markers. That paper adds: It remained uncertain whether the expanded NKG2C+ T cell clones were specific for HCMV antigens.

The sequence was collected from a woman between 18 and 30 years old in good health. This chain links TRBV12-3 or TRBV12-4 with TRBJ1-1, with 7 bases that match TRBD1. Sequencing input: PBMCs. The CDR3 loop is CASSLTGPVGTEAFF. The CDR3 DNA reads as TGTGCCAGCAGTTTGACAGGGCCGGTGGGCACTGAAGCTTTCTTT.